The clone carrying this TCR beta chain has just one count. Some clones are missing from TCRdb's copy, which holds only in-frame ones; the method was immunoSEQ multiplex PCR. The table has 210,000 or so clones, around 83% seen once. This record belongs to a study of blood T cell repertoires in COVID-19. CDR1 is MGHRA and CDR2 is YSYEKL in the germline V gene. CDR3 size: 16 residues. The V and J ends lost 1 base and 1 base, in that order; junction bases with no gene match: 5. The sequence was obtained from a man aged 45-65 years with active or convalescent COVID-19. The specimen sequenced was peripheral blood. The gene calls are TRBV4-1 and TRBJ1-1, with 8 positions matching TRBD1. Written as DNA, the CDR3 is TGCGCCAGCAGCCAAGGACGGGGACAGGCGAACACTGAAGCTTTCTTT. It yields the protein CASSQGRGQANTEAFF.